One and the same sample provided the 11 T cell receptor beta chains below, sequenced in a study of cytomegalovirus exposure and HLA in healthy donors. The protocol was immunoSEQ multiplex PCR, while the TCRdb copy is restricted to in-frame clones and leaves out a portion. In the table there are under 300,000 clones, around 91% of which are singletons. The source material was PBMCs. The receptors stem from a woman younger than 30 in good health and CMV-seronegative.

The V and J genes are TRBV6-1 and TRBJ1-4, with D possibly being TRBD1 (5 bases). The CDR3 length is 13 residues. Deletions cut 1 base from V and 12 bases from J, with 12 bases between. CDR1 is MNHNS and CDR2 is SASEGT in the germline V gene. CDR3 protein: CASSEGIAGELFF. CDR3 nucleotide sequence: TGTGCCAGCAGTGAAGGAATCGCGGGGGAACTGTTTTTT.

V and J are TRBV7-8 and TRBJ1-4, with 12 bases aligning to TRBD1. Germline CDR1 reads SGHVS; CDR2 reads FQNEAQ. The V segment lost 5 bases and the J segment 7 bases; nucleotides outside the gene matches: 5. The CDR3 loop spans 15 amino acids. CDR3 DNA: TGTGCCAGCAGCGACCGGGACAGGGGGCCTGAAAAACTGTTTTTT. Protein product: CASSDRDRGPEKLFF.

The chain combines TRBV7-8 with TRBJ2-1, with a tentative D call TRBD1 (6 bases). The germline V gene has CDR1 SGHVS and CDR2 FQNEAQ. Trimming cost V 2 bases and J 1 base, with 9 bases left between them. This CDR3 region has 15 residues. CDR3 region: CASSLTGWSYNEQFF. The CDR3, as DNA: TGTGCCAGCAGCTTAACAGGGTGGTCCTACAATGAGCAGTTCTTC.

This rearrangement joins TRBV28 to TRBJ1-3, with 9 bases identical to TRBD1. This CDR3 spans 17 amino acids. J lost 0 bases, V lost 7 bases, and 10 bases had no gene match. Germline CDR1 and CDR2: MDHEN and SYDVKM. This chain's CDR3 is CASTLSDRGSSGNTIYF. In DNA, the CDR3 is TGTGCCAGCACCCTCTCGGACAGGGGAAGCTCTGGAAACACCATATATTTT.

This rearrangement joins TRBV21-1 to TRBJ2-7; the table's D gene call, TRBD1, was not cross checked with the DNA. TRBV21-1 is noted as a pseudogene. The CDR3 loop spans 16 amino acids. CDR3 region: CASSNIDSPIPYEQYF. CDR3 DNA sequence: TGTGCCAGCAGCAACATCGACAGCCCAATACCCTACGAGCAGTACTTC.

The V call is TRBV5-8, the J call TRBJ1-3; D uncertain. The CDR3 has 15 residues. Looked up from germline, CDR1 is SGHTS and CDR2 is YDEGEE. V lost 4 bases and J 0 bases, leaving 11 bases between the germline ends. The CDR3 sequence is CASSLTESSGNTIYF. In nucleotides, the CDR3 is TGTGCCAGCAGCCTTACAGAGAGCTCTGGAAACACCATATATTTT.

The chain joins TRBV2 to TRBJ2-1, with 7 bases identical to TRBD2. The V and J ends lost 4 bases and 3 bases, in that order; junction bases with no gene match: 6. Germline V gene lookup returns CDR1 SNHLY and CDR2 FYNNEI. The CDR3 covers 15 residues. Here the CDR3 DNA reads TGTGCCAGCAGTGTTGGGGGGGTAAACTACAATGAGCAGTTCTTC. Its protein product is CASSVGGVNYNEQFF.

Of note for this clone: A junction end diverges from the germline sequence, so it may reflect a read error. The chain has TRBV4-1 and TRBJ2-3; 9 nucleotides align to TRBD2. The CDR3 covers 13 residues. Germline CDR1 reads MGHRA; CDR2 reads YSYEKL. The CDR3 spells CASSQEGERGVDF. The CDR3 region has the DNA TGCGCCAGCAGCCAAGAAGGAGAGCGGGGGGTCGATTTT.

This chain joins TRBV4-1 and TRBJ1-3, with 9 positions matching TRBD1. Germline trimming cut 3 bases from V and 4 bases from J; bases unmatched to any gene: 7. The CDR3 is 16 amino acids. Germline CDR1 is MGHRA and CDR2 is YSYEKL. The CDR3 loop is CASSQSGTGTGNTIYF. For the CDR3, the DNA is TGCGCCAGCAGCCAGTCCGGGACAGGGACGGGAAACACCATATATTTT.

V is TRBV5-3 and J is TRBJ1-1; the match to TRBD1 covers 7 bases. TRBV5-3 belongs to the ORF category, with a function that is uncertain. The CDR3 is 17 amino acids. The J segment lost 5 bases and the V segment lost 6 bases, leaving 19 bases of the junction unmatched. CDR3: CARTLPRDRGWNTEAFF. The DNA for the CDR3 is TGTGCCAGAACGCTCCCCCGGGACAGAGGTTGGAATACTGAAGCTTTCTTT.

This sequence joins TRBV27 and TRBJ2-7, with 10 bases identical to TRBD2. This CDR3 spans 15 amino acids. J lost 5 bases, V lost 7 bases, and 11 bases had no gene match. CDR1 and CDR2 from the germline V gene are MNHEY and SMNVEV (reference sequence). The CDR3 region is CASNFSGGPVDEQYV. The CDR3 region has the DNA TGTGCCAGCAACTTTAGCGGGGGGCCGGTCGACGAGCAGTACGTC.